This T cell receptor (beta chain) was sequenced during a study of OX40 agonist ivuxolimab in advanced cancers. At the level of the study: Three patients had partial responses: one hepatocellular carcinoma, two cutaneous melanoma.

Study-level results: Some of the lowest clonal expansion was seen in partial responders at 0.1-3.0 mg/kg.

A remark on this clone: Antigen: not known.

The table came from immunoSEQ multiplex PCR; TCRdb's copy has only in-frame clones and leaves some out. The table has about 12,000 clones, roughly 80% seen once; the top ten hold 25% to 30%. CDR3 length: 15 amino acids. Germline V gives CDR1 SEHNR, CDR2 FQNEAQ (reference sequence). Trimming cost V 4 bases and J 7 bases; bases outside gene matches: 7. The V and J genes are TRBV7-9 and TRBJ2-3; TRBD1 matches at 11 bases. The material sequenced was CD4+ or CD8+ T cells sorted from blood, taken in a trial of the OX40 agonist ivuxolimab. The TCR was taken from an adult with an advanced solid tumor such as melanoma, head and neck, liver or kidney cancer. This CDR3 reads CASSSGQGESNTQYF. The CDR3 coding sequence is TGTGCCAGCAGCTCGGGACAGGGGGAGTCAAATACGCAGTATTTT.